This T cell receptor (beta chain) was captured in a study of early stage breast cancer tumors. The wider study: Around 10-fold was the mean read coverage per sample. Study-level findings and limits: Functional markers like CD4, CD8 and FOXP3 were missed in bulk sequencing.

Trimming took 4 bases from V and 8 from J, leaving 15 bases between them. Germline assignment: CDR1 SGHRS and CDR2 YFSETQ. CDR3 length equals 13 residues. Using immunoSEQ multiplex PCR, the repertoire was profiled, and TCRdb retains in-frame clones only, with some absent. The data show tens of thousands of clones, about 78% seen once. Of note for this clone: The antigen is undetermined.

The source of this sequence is a person between 50 and 60 years old with breast cancer. The sample was blood. The chain carries TRBV5-1 and TRBJ1-2; unclear D gene. The DNA of the CDR3 is TGCGCCAGCAGCATTACTTTGGAGGGAGGCTACACCTTC. Translated: CASSITLEGGYTF.